Listed here are 8 T cell receptor beta chains from one sample, sequenced in a study of cytomegalovirus exposure and HLA in healthy donors (dated by TCRdb to 2015 to 2018). The library was prepared using the immunoSEQ multiplex PCR assay. For the multiplex PCR, a mixture combining 60 forward primers for TCR Vbeta segments and 13 reverse primers for TCR Jbeta segments was used. The table was pulled from immuneACCESS by TCRdb, which kept in-frame rearrangements only. Such tables lose some clones; where checked, under half of the loss comes from unresolved V genes, and the rest has no known cause. The sample table lists approximately 190,000 clones, around three quarters of them with a count of one. The ten most abundant clones make up less than 15% of the sample. Sequenced input: PBMCs. The receptors stem from a woman aged 30 to 39 in good health and CMV-seropositive.

The gene calls are TRBV9 and TRBJ1-2; D remains unclear. The CDR3 length is 17 residues. The V and J ends lost 0 bases and 4 bases respectively, with 19 bases between them. Germline CDR1 and CDR2: SGDLS and YYNGEE. The CDR3 protein is CASSVAPYSGESYGYTF. The CDR3 region has the DNA TGTGCCAGCAGCGTAGCTCCCTACAGCGGGGAATCCTATGGCTACACCTTC. Looking up the rest from reference TRBV9 and TRBJ1-2 gives the full variable domain: DSGVTQTPKHLITATGQRVTLRCSPRSGDLSVYWYQQSLDQGLQFLIQYYNGEERAKGNILERFSAQQFPDLHSELNLSSLELGDSALYFCASSVAPYSGESYGYTFGSGTRLTVV.

The V gene is TRBV6-1, the J gene TRBJ2-2, with D uncertain. Germline CDR1 MNHNS, CDR2 SASEGT. V was pared by 2 bases and J by 1 base, with 14 bases between. The CDR3 runs to 17 residues. In DNA, the CDR3 is TGTGCCAGCAGTGAATTGAGGCTGGCGGAGAACACCGGGGAGCTGTTTTTT. Residues: CASSELRLAENTGELFF.

The chain recombines TRBV6-1 with TRBJ2-6; 8 bases agree with TRBD1. V shed 10 bases and J 0 bases; nucleotides not matched to a gene: 5. Germline CDR1 MNHNS, CDR2 SASEGT. The length of the CDR3 is 15 residues. CDR3 sequence: CATGQGGSGANVLTF. The CDR3 coding sequence is TGTGCCACCGGACAGGGCGGCTCTGGGGCCAACGTCCTGACTTTC.

The rearrangement joins TRBV7-2 to TRBJ2-1, with TRBD2 identical over 10 bases. Germline V gene data show CDR1 as SGHTA and CDR2 as FQGNSA. The CDR3 is 15 amino acids. The V gene end was trimmed by 2 bases and the J gene end by 6 bases; junction bases not matched to a gene: 4. The CDR3 region is CASSLTSGAFNEQFF. The CDR3 DNA follows: TGTGCCAGCAGCTTAACTAGCGGGGCTTTCAATGAGCAGTTCTTC.

This clone was counted between two and nine times. The chain is built from TRBV5-6 and TRBJ1-1; no definite D call. The V end was cut by 2 bases, the J end by 1 base, with 9 bases between. The CDR3 runs 14 residues. Germline V lookup: CDR1 SGHDT, CDR2 YYEEEE. In DNA, the CDR3 is TGTGCCAGCAGCTTTCCGTGGGCGAACACTGAAGCTTTCTTT. The encoded protein is CASSFPWANTEAFF. Variable domain in full (rest from reference TRBV5-6 and TRBJ1-1): DAGVTQSPTHLIKTRGQQVTLRCSPKSGHDTVSWYQQALGQGPQFIFQYYEEEERQRGNFPDRFSGHQFPNYSSELNVNALLLGDSALYLCASSFPWANTEAFFGQGTRLTVV.

This clone was recorded only once. The V and J genes are TRBV2 and TRBJ2-6, with TRBD2 identical over 11 bases. The CDR3 runs to 16 residues. The ends lost 5 bases at V and 3 bases at J; junction bases unmatched: 3. Germline V gene sequence: CDR1 SNHLY, CDR2 FYNNEI. CDR3 sequence (DNA): TGTGCCAGCAGTCTAGCGGGAGGTTTTGGGGCCAACGTCCTGACTTTC. It yields the protein CASSLAGGFGANVLTF.

A few counts support this clone. CDR3 region: CASSQGNVNQPQHF. CDR3 nucleotides: TGTGCCAGCAGTCAGGGGAACGTTAATCAGCCCCAGCATTTT. The chain couples TRBV6-6 to TRBJ1-5, with a possible D match to TRBD1 (6 bases). This CDR3 comprises 14 residues. Trimming removed 5 bases from V and 4 bases from J, with 12 bases in between. Germline values: CDR1 MNHNY, CDR2 SVGAGI (reference sequence).

This chain links TRBV5-4 with TRBJ2-1, with 15 bases aligning to TRBD2. Per the germline V gene, CDR1 is SGHNT and CDR2 is YYREEE (reference sequence). The CDR3 is 19 residues long. Trimming took 4 bases from V and 1 from J; bases not matched to a gene: 9. Here the CDR3 reads CASSRKGTSGGRSYNEQFF. In DNA form, the CDR3 reads TGTGCCAGCAGCCGCAAAGGGACTAGCGGGGGGCGGTCCTACAATGAGCAGTTCTTC.